Sequencing of this T cell receptor beta chain was carried out in a study of T-cell memory formation after mild COVID-19. Study overall: Clusters were largely donor specific.

This clonotype has just one count. The antigen remains unidentified. General study points: Clones that shrank (day 15 to 85) were balanced CD4/CD8, whereas later expanders leaned CD4+. Contracting CD4+ clones sat mainly in CM and EM; CD8+ in EMRA.

One entry per CDR3 protein results from TCRdb running MiXCR on the 5' RACE reads. The sample lists 250,000 to 350,000 distinct CDR3 sequences, approximately 15% seen once, with 22% in the top ten. This CDR3 region has 13 residues. Trimming took off 3 bases at V and 1 base at J, with 1 base between the two ends. Germline V gene data show CDR1 as LGHNT and CDR2 as FRNRAP. This chain connects TRBV12-5 to TRBJ2-6, with unresolved D. This clonotype was sampled from a man aged 18 to 30 who had mild COVID-19 (a few samples of this study predate the infection). Cell type and time point are not known. The sequencing input was PBMCs or a T cell subset sorted from them (not recorded which). CDR3 in amino acids: CASGFSGANVLTF. For the CDR3, the DNA is TGTGCTAGTGGTTTTTCTGGGGCCAACGTCCTGACTTTC.